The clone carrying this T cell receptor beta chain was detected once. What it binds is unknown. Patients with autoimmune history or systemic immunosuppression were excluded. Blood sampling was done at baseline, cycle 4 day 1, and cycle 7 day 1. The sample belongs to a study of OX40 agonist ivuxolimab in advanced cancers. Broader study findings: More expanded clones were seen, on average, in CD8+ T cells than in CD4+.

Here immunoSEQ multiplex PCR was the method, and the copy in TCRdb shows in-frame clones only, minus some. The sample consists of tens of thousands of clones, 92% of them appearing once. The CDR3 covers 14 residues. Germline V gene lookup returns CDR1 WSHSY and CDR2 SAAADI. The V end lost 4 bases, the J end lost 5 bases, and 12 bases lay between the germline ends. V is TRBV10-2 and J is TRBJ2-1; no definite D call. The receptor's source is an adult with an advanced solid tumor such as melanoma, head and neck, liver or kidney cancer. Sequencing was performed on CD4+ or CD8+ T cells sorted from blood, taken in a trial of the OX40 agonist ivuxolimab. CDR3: CASSVFLGDNEQFF. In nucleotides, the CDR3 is TGCGCCAGCAGTGTATTTTTGGGCGACAATGAGCAGTTCTTC.